The 24 T cell receptor beta chains below all came from one sample that was sequenced in a study of blood T cell repertoires in COVID-19. The table came from immunoSEQ multiplex PCR; TCRdb's copy has only in-frame clones and leaves some out. The sample yields around 200,000 clones, roughly 85% seen once. The sample taken for sequencing was peripheral blood. These receptors all come from a human donor with active or convalescent COVID-19. The donor label of this sample is uncertain.

The gene calls are TRBV28 and TRBJ1-1; D is ambiguous. The V and J ends lost 8 bases and 1 base respectively, with 11 bases between them. Germline V gene lookup returns CDR1 MDHEN and CDR2 SYDVKM. The CDR3 sequence is 13 residues long. The CDR3, as DNA: TGTGCCAGCGTGCGCCGGGAGAACACTGAAGCTTTCTTT. This encodes CASVRRENTEAFF.

This chain links TRBV21-1 with TRBJ2-1; the table assigns TRBD2, which was not confirmed against the DNA. TRBV21-1 is marked as a pseudogene. This CDR3 contains 13 residues. The CDR3 loop reads CVTEGEGYNEQFF. DNA for the CDR3: TGTGTTACGGAGGGGGAGGGGTACAATGAGCAGTTCTTC.

The V and J genes are TRBV5-4 and TRBJ2-7; 10 nucleotides line up with TRBD2. Germline CDR1 SGHNT, CDR2 YYREEE (reference sequence). The CDR3 sequence is 16 residues long. V lost 3 bases and J lost 7; bases outside the gene matches: 13. The CDR3 region is CASSSKLAGSTEEQYF. CDR3 sequence (DNA): TGTGCCAGCAGCTCCAAACTAGCGGGGTCTACTGAGGAGCAGTACTTC.

This chain joins TRBV5-4 and TRBJ2-3; 7 bases map to TRBD1. The J segment lost 5 bases and the V segment lost 4 bases, leaving 10 bases of the junction unmatched. Per the germline V gene, CDR1 is SGHNT and CDR2 is YYREEE (reference sequence). The CDR3 consists of 15 residues. The CDR3 coding sequence is TGTGCCAGCAGCAGCGGTCAGGGGGTTAAAGATACGCAGTATTTT. Its protein product is CASSSGQGVKDTQYF. Complete variable domain (other parts from reference TRBV5-4 and TRBJ2-3): ETGVTQSPTHLIKTRGQQVTLRCSSQSGHNTVSWYQQALGQGPQFIFQYYREEENGRGNFPPRFSGLQFPNYSSELNVNALELDDSALYLCASSSGQGVKDTQYFGPGTRLTVL.

The J gene is TRBJ2-3, the V gene TRBV7-9, with unresolved D. The germline V gene encodes CDR1 SEHNR and CDR2 FQNEAQ (reference sequence). Trimming left V 4 bases short and J 6 bases short, with 14 bases between. The CDR3 is 14 residues long. The CDR3: CASSSRHSADTQYF. The CDR3 coding sequence is TGTGCCAGCAGCTCGCGGCACTCCGCGGATACGCAGTATTTT.

J is TRBJ2-2 and V is TRBV5-1; D ambiguous. The CDR3 spans 15 residues. The V end lost 1 base, the J end lost 0 bases, and 7 bases lay between the germline ends. The germline gives CDR1 SGHRS, CDR2 YFSETQ. CDR3 DNA sequence: TGCGCCAGCAGCTTGTACAGATCGAACACCGGGGAGCTGTTTTTT. It codes for CASSLYRSNTGELFF. Full variable domain (missing parts from reference TRBV5-1 and TRBJ2-2): KAGVTQTPRYLIKTRGQQVTLSCSPISGHRSVSWYQQTPGQGLQFLFEYFSETQRNKGNFPGRFSGRQFSNSRSEMNVSTLELGDSALYLCASSLYRSNTGELFFGEGSRLTVL.

This chain joins TRBV5-1 and TRBJ2-1; D might be TRBD2 (5 bases). Trimming removed 3 bases at V and 7 bases at J, with 17 bases between. The germline V gene encodes CDR1 SGHRS and CDR2 YFSETQ. The CDR3 has 15 amino acids. The CDR3 spells CASSSLEDSGNEQFF. CDR3 in DNA: TGCGCCAGCAGCTCCTTGGAAGATTCGGGGAATGAGCAGTTCTTC.

This chain connects TRBV19 to TRBJ1-2; 8 positions match TRBD1. The CDR3 has 16 amino acids. Germline CDR1 reads LNHDA; CDR2 reads SQIVND (reference sequence). The junction had 15 bases not matched to a gene; V was cut back by 4 bases and J by 8 bases. CDR3 protein: CASSRGTGEVSGGYTF. The CDR3 DNA sequence: TGTGCCAGTAGTAGGGGGACAGGAGAAGTAAGTGGGGGCTACACCTTC. The whole variable domain, filled in from reference TRBV19 and TRBJ1-2, reads DGGITQSPKYLFRKEGQNVTLSCEQNLNHDAMYWYRQDPGQGLRLIYYSQIVNDFQKGDIAEGYSVSREKKESFPLTVTSAQKNPTAFYLCASSRGTGEVSGGYTFGSGTRLTVV.

At least ten counts were recorded for this clone. This sequence joins TRBV5-4 and TRBJ1-1; D gene uncertain. The germline gives CDR1 SGHNT, CDR2 YYREEE (reference sequence). V lost 4 bases to trimming and J lost 0 bases, with 10 bases between them. This CDR3 region has 14 residues. The DNA for the CDR3 is TGTGCCAGCAGCGCGAACCGCGTGAACACTGAAGCTTTCTTT. Translating it yields CASSANRVNTEAFF.

The rearrangement uses TRBV7-9 and TRBJ1-3, with D perhaps matching TRBD1 (6 bases). This CDR3 has 17 amino acids. Trimming stripped 5 bases from V and 4 bases from J, with 21 bases between. Germline values: CDR1 SEHNR, CDR2 FQNEAQ (reference sequence). DNA of the CDR3: TGTGCCAGCAGCCCAAATTACGGCGGGGGGCCCGGAAACACCATATATTTT. It specifies CASSPNYGGGPGNTIYF.

The rearrangement joins TRBV5-1 to TRBJ2-2, with TRBD1 matching 7 bases. Germline CDR1 SGHRS, CDR2 YFSETQ. The CDR3 is made up of 16 amino acids. V trimming: 0 bases; J trimming: 3 bases; junction bases outside the gene matches: 5. CDR3 sequence: CASSLARQGHTGELFF. The CDR3 DNA reads as TGCGCCAGCAGCTTGGCCCGACAGGGCCACACCGGGGAGCTGTTTTTT.

The rearrangement uses TRBV24-1 and TRBJ2-2, with a weak D call TRBD1 (6 bases). Trimming removed 3 bases at V and 1 base at J, with 8 bases between. Germline loops: CDR1 KGHDR, CDR2 SFDVKD. This CDR3 contains 15 residues. CDR3 in DNA: TGTGCCACCAGTGATGGCAGGGGGAACACCGGGGAGCTGTTTTTT. Its translation is CATSDGRGNTGELFF.

The genes are TRBV25-1 and TRBJ1-2, with D possibly being TRBD1 (5 bases). V was trimmed by 4 bases and J by 2 bases, leaving 11 bases between them. This CDR3 region has 14 residues. Germline-derived CDR1 and CDR2 are MGHDK and SYGVNS. The CDR3 DNA is TGTGCCAGCAGTGTAATCGACAGAAACTATGGCTACACCTTC. As protein: CASSVIDRNYGYTF.

This chain connects TRBV6-5 to TRBJ1-2, with 12 bases fitting TRBD1. V lost 6 bases to trimming and J lost 6 bases; unmatched junction nucleotides: 5. This CDR3 region has 14 residues. CDR1 and CDR2 from the germline V gene are MNHEY and SVGAGI. CDR3 bases: TGTGCCAGCAGCCGGGGACAGGGGGCAAATGGCTACACCTTC. This translates into CASSRGQGANGYTF.

V is TRBV7-6 and J is TRBJ2-1; 11 nucleotides match TRBD1. V gave up 5 bases and J gave up 7 bases; unmatched junction bases: 10. Germline V gene lookup returns CDR1 SGHVS and CDR2 FNYEAQ. The CDR3 extends over 16 amino acids. The CDR3, as DNA: TGTGCCAGCAGCCCGGGGCACGGGACAGGGGGGAATGAGCAGTTCTTC. As protein: CASSPGHGTGGNEQFF.

The gene calls are TRBV9 and TRBJ2-3, with D possibly matching TRBD2 (5 bases). Germline V lookup: CDR1 SGDLS, CDR2 YYNGEE. There are 14 residues in the CDR3. The ends were cut back, 4 bases at V and 4 bases at J, with 13 bases in the middle. The CDR3 DNA sequence: TGTGCCAGCAGCCCCCGAGGGAACGCAGATACGCAGTATTTT. Its translation: CASSPRGNADTQYF.

The chain employs TRBV11-2 and TRBJ2-5; 7 bases line up with TRBD2. Germline CDR1 reads SGHAT; CDR2 reads FQNNGV. CDR3 length equals 15 residues. The V gene end was trimmed by 3 bases and the J gene end by 2 bases; junction bases not matched to a gene: 6. The CDR3 spells CASSFLSGGQETQYF. CDR3 DNA: TGTGCCAGCAGCTTTCTTTCCGGGGGGCAAGAGACCCAGTACTTC.

The chain combines TRBV7-9 with TRBJ1-1; D is ambiguous. Trimming removed 5 bases at V and 1 base at J, with 11 bases between. The length of the CDR3 is 14 residues. The germline gives CDR1 SEHNR, CDR2 FQNEAQ (reference sequence). In nucleotides, the CDR3 is TGTGCCAGCAGCGCGGGCGGGTGGAACACTGAAGCTTTCTTT. Amino acid sequence: CASSAGGWNTEAFF.

The chain couples TRBV27 to TRBJ2-7; TRBD1 matches 9 bases. Per the germline V gene, CDR1 is MNHEY and CDR2 is SMNVEV (reference sequence). V shed 3 bases, J shed 3 bases, and the junction held 6 bases outside the gene matches. This CDR3 has 15 amino acids. CDR3 DNA sequence: TGTGCCAGCAGTTTGGGACAGGGATACAACTACGAGCAGTACTTC. This sequence encodes CASSLGQGYNYEQYF.

This chain uses TRBV6-2 or TRBV6-3 with TRBJ1-2; no firm D call. There are 11 residues in the CDR3. Trimming removed 5 bases from V and 13 bases from J, with 14 bases in between. Germline V gene sequence: CDR1 MNHEY, CDR2 SVGEGT. CDR3 in amino acids: CASSLPPGSTF. The CDR3 DNA sequence: TGTGCCAGCAGTCTCCCCCCGGGGTCCACCTTC.

This clone was found a few times. The gene calls are TRBV7-8 and TRBJ1-1; D unresolved. CDR3 length equals 13 residues. Trimming stripped 5 bases from V and 3 bases from J, with 10 bases between. Germline V gene sequence: CDR1 SGHVS, CDR2 FQNEAQ. In DNA form, the CDR3 reads TGTGCCAGCAGCCGGGGAGGTCACACTGAAGCTTTCTTT. Amino acid sequence: CASSRGGHTEAFF.

This clone is a singleton in its sample. This chain links TRBV9 with TRBJ2-2; a possible D gene is TRBD2 (7 bases). Looked up from germline, CDR1 is SGDLS and CDR2 is YYNGEE. The CDR3 loop spans 14 amino acids. Trimming removed 6 bases from V and 0 bases from J, with 9 bases in between. For the CDR3, the DNA is TGTGCCAGCAAGGGGGGGGCGAACACCGGGGAGCTGTTTTTT. Its protein product is CASKGGANTGELFF.

The J gene is TRBJ1-2, the V gene TRBV5-4; 7 positions match TRBD1. Per the germline V gene, CDR1 is SGHNT and CDR2 is YYREEE (reference sequence). After removal of 5 bases from V and 2 bases from J, the junction contained 0 bases not matched to a gene. This CDR3 region has 12 residues. The CDR3 nucleotides are TGTGCCAGCAGGACAGGGAACTATGGCTACACCTTC. This translates into CASRTGNYGYTF.

The V gene is TRBV10-1, the J gene TRBJ1-3; D remains unclear. Germline CDR1 reads WNHNN; CDR2 reads SYGVQD (reference sequence). The CDR3 is 15 residues long. V gave up 8 bases and J gave up 8 bases, with 22 bases separating them. The CDR3: CASLSRYRRIHTIYF. CDR3 coding DNA: TGCGCCAGCCTTTCCCGGTACCGGAGAATCCACACCATATATTTT.